Listed below are T cell receptor beta chains from one sample, sequenced in a study of early T cells in non-severe SARS-CoV-2 infection. MiXCR was run by TCRdb on the 5' RACE reads, yielding one entry per CDR3 protein. The table lists around 60,000 distinct CDR3 sequences, roughly an eighth of them singletons. Sample: whole blood. These receptors were obtained from an adult who was a healthcare worker with PCR-confirmed SARS-CoV-2 infection or an uninfected control (not recorded which). The CDR3 runs from the conserved cysteine through the conserved F or W. The order of the fields is V gene, J gene, D gene, clone size, CDR3 protein, CDR3 DNA. The D gene is left open where the match is weak. Expanded clones get a size class; other rows say once, few or many, or leave the size out.

>TRBV4-2|TRBJ2-1|TRBD2|many
CASSSGLAAYNEQFF
TGTGCCAGCAGCTCGGGACTAGCGGCCTACAATGAGCAGTTCTTC
>TRBV7-2|TRBJ2-7|-|many
CASSLGEVTYEQYF
TGTGCCAGCAGCTTAGGGGAGGTTACCTACGAGCAGTACTTC
>TRBV14|TRBJ2-7|-|many
CASSQLTGPYEQYF
TGTGCCAGCAGCCAGTTGACGGGTCCCTACGAGCAGTACTTC
>TRBV18|TRBJ2-3|-|few
CASSSPKQGSARLGTQYF
TGTGCCAGCTCTTCACCTAAACAAGGGTCGGCTCGGCTCGGTACGCAGTATTTT
>TRBV25-1|TRBJ2-5|-|many
CASSGTSSQETQYF
TGTGCCAGCAGTGGGACTTCGAGCCAAGAGACCCAGTACTTC
>TRBV3-1|TRBJ2-7|-|few
CASSHKGSYEQYF
TGTGCCAGCAGCCATAAGGGGTCCTACGAGCAGTACTTC
>TRBV6-2/TRBV6-3|TRBJ2-2|TRBD2|-
CASSYLAANTGELFF
TGTGCCAGCAGTTATCTAGCGGCGAACACCGGGGAGCTGTTTTTT
>TRBV27|TRBJ2-2|-|few
CASSQGVDTGELFF
TGTGCCAGTTCCCAGGGAGTTGACACCGGGGAGCTGTTTTTT
>TRBV7-9|TRBJ1-1|-|many
CASSSGGTEAFF
TGTGCCAGCAGCTCGGGCGGCACTGAAGCTTTCTTT
>TRBV11-2|TRBJ2-2|-|-
CASSSQTGELFF
TGTGCCAGCAGCTCCCAAACCGGGGAGCTGTTTTTT
>TRBV18|TRBJ2-5|TRBD2|few
CASSPPLAGAERTQYF
TGTGCCAGCTCTCCCCCACTAGCGGGAGCCGAGAGAACCCAGTACTTC
>TRBV12-3/TRBV12-4|TRBJ2-3|-|-
CASSLLQADTQYF
TGTGCCAGCAGTTTACTACAGGCAGATACGCAGTATTTT
>TRBV5-1|TRBJ2-5|TRBD2|many
CASSPGLAEETQYF
TGCGCCAGCAGCCCGGGACTAGCGGAGGAGACCCAGTACTTC
>TRBV29-1|TRBJ2-3|TRBD2|many
CSATGTSGADTQYF
TGCAGCGCCACCGGGACTAGCGGGGCAGATACGCAGTATTTT
>TRBV5-1|TRBJ2-2|-|-
CASSLYRTTGTGELFF
TGCGCCAGCAGCTTGTACAGGACGACCGGGACCGGGGAGCTGTTTTTT
>TRBV29-1|TRBJ2-3|-|few
CSVEDRGDTDTQYF
TGCAGCGTTGAAGACAGGGGGGACACAGATACGCAGTATTTT